The entry that follows covers one T cell receptor beta chain sequence. Its target is not known. This entry is derived from a study of T cell responses to AZD1222 COVID-19 vaccine. The study, taken as a whole, reports: It was only after the peak T cell response that any repertoires were sampled. The CD4 TCRs associated with vaccination extended across spike and predominated at 160-218 and 743-854. Baseline antibody screening turned up just 6 or 7 seropositive AZD1222 recipients.

Profiled with immunoSEQ multiplex PCR; TCRdb holds only in-frame clones, not every one. Of 120,000 to 150,000 clones detected, 90% to 95% appear once; the ten largest clones hold roughly 5%. V lost 4 bases to trimming and J lost 8 bases, with 12 bases between them. Germline V CDR1 and CDR2: KGHSH, LQKENI. The CDR3 extends over 13 amino acids. The source is an adult in good health. The chain has TRBV18 and TRBJ1-3; D gene unclear. The sample in question was peripheral blood, obtained on day 0 of AZD1222 vaccination. CDR3 sequence reads: CASSHSGPDTIYF. CDR3 nucleotide sequence: TGTGCCAGCTCACATAGCGGTCCGGACACCATATATTTT.